This entry lists 20 T cell receptor beta chains sequenced from one sample in a study of identical twins. TCRdb itself ran the 5' RACE reads through MiXCR, one entry per CDR3 protein. This sample has 250,000 to 350,000 distinct CDR3 sequences; under 9% occur once, and the top ten carry over 2%. These same data were also listed under a study on yellow fever vaccine responses in identical twins.

Material for sequencing was memory (CD45RO+) T cells sorted from blood. Receptors were obtained from a woman between 18 and 29 years old in good health.

This clonotype was counted between two and nine times. This rearrangement joins TRBV27 to TRBJ2-3, with TRBD2 matching over 12 bases. CDR1 is MNHEY, CDR2 SMNVEV, per germline (reference sequence). V dropped 5 bases and J dropped 5; count of bases not matched to a gene: 11. The CDR3 has 17 amino acids. Written as DNA, the CDR3 is TGTGCCAGCAGTCAGGATGGACTAGCGGGATATGGAGATACGCAGTATTTT. Its protein is CASSQDGLAGYGDTQYF.

This clonotype came up a few times. The genes are TRBV3-1 and TRBJ2-1; D uncertain. CDR1 is LGHDT, CDR2 YNNKEL, per germline (reference sequence). Trimming removed 2 bases from V and 7 bases from J, with 3 bases in between. CDR3 length equals 11 residues. The CDR3 region has the DNA TGTGCCAGCAGCCAAATGAATGAGCAGTTCTTC. Amino acid sequence: CASSQMNEQFF.

This clonotype has more than one count but fewer than ten. Sequence at one end of the junction differs from germline and may be a read error. This chain connects TRBV6-2 or TRBV6-3 to TRBJ2-3; the D is unclear. The CDR3 length is 16 residues. CDR1 is MNHEY and CDR2 is SVGEGT in the germline V gene. CDR3 nucleotides: TGTGCCGGCAGTTACTCGTCTCACAGACCCACAGATACGCAGTATTTT. Translated, it gives CAGSYSSHRPTDTQYF.

The chain employs TRBV19 and TRBJ2-1, with D hard to call. Per germline, CDR1 LNHDA and CDR2 SQIVND (reference sequence). The V end was cut by 3 bases, the J end by 3 bases, with 15 bases between. The CDR3 length is 16 residues. In DNA form, the CDR3 reads TGTGCCAGTAGTATCGCTGCGGAATTTCTCTACAATGAGCAGTTCTTC. It encodes CASSIAAEFLYNEQFF.

This clonotype was counted a few times. The genes are TRBV12-3 or TRBV12-4 and TRBJ2-6, with 9 bases matching TRBD1. Unmatched junction bases numbered 14, after V lost 2 bases and J lost 0 bases. CDR3 length equals 21 residues. The DNA of the CDR3 is TGTGCCAGCAGTTTAACCAGGCCGGGACAGGGTTTCTCCTCTGGGGCCAACGTCCTGACTTTC. It encodes CASSLTRPGQGFSSGANVLTF.

This clonotype was detected only a few times. The chain has TRBV11-1 and TRBJ2-7; the D gene could be TRBD1 or TRBD2 (5 bases each). The CDR3 consists of 12 residues. With 5 bases removed from V and 7 bases from J, the gap between germline ends came to 12 bases. Germline V lookup: CDR1 SGHAT, CDR2 FQDESV (reference sequence). The DNA of the CDR3 is TGTGCCAGCAGCCCGGACTCAGGGGAGCAGTACTTC. The encoded protein is CASSPDSGEQYF.

The rearrangement joins TRBV11-2 to TRBJ2-7, with 14 positions matching TRBD2. Germline CDR1 SGHAT, CDR2 FQNNGV. This CDR3 has 16 residues. The J segment lost 5 bases and the V segment lost 7 bases, leaving 10 bases of the junction unmatched. CDR3 in DNA: TGTGCCAGCACCCCGGGGGGACTAGCGGGAGTCCACGAGCAGTACTTC. Residues: CASTPGGLAGVHEQYF.

The chain joins TRBV5-6 to TRBJ2-3; D gene unclear. Germline CDR1 is SGHDT and CDR2 is YYEEEE. Trimming took off 7 bases at V and 2 bases at J, with 11 bases between the two ends. The CDR3 runs 13 residues. The CDR3 spells CASRAQLTDTQYF. The CDR3 DNA reads TGTGCCAGCCGTGCCCAGCTCACAGATACGCAGTATTTT.

This clonotype appeared many times. The chain joins TRBV20-1 to TRBJ2-3; TRBD2 matches at 7 bases. The CDR3 is 14 residues long. CDR1 is DFQATT and CDR2 is SNEGSKA in the germline V gene (reference sequence). V lost 6 bases to trimming and J lost 2 bases; unmatched junction nucleotides: 8. The DNA of the CDR3 is TGCAGTGCCCTACCGACTAGCAACACAGATACGCAGTATTTT. It yields the protein CSALPTSNTDTQYF.

This sequence joins TRBV5-1 and TRBJ2-7; D may match TRBD1 or TRBD2 (5 bases each). CDR3 length: 15 residues. V dropped 0 bases and J dropped 3 bases, with 13 bases sitting between them. Germline V gene data show CDR1 as SGHRS and CDR2 as YFSETQ. The CDR3 spells CASSLVGTQRYEQYV. CDR3 DNA: TGCGCCAGCAGCTTGGTGGGGACCCAGCGCTACGAGCAGTACGTC.

In its sample, this clonotype was seen a few times. The rearrangement links TRBV11-2 to TRBJ2-5, with D perhaps given as TRBD1 or TRBD2 (5 bases each). CDR1 and CDR2 (germline): SGHAT, FQNNGV. V lost 5 bases and J 5 bases, leaving 15 bases between the germline ends. The CDR3 extends over 14 amino acids. The chain's CDR3 is CASSPLGVMETQYF. CDR3 coding DNA: TGTGCCAGCAGCCCCCTGGGGGTGATGGAGACCCAGTACTTC.

The V gene is TRBV4-2, the J gene TRBJ2-1; D perhaps matches TRBD1 (6 bases). The CDR3 is 13 residues long. The V end lost 8 bases, the J end lost 1 base, and 9 bases lay between the germline ends. CDR1 LGHNA and CDR2 YNFKEQ come from the germline V gene. The CDR3: CASPTGSYNEQFF. The CDR3 nucleotides are TGTGCCAGCCCCACAGGGTCCTACAATGAGCAGTTCTTC.

The chain links TRBV6-1 to TRBJ2-3, with D unclear. Germline V CDR1 and CDR2: MNHNS, SASEGT. V was shortened by 2 bases and J by 14 bases, with 17 bases between the two germline ends. This CDR3 is built from 13 residues. CDR3 nucleotides: TGTGCCAGCAGTGAAAGCGCCAAAGCGTGGGTGTATTTT. Protein product: CASSESAKAWVYF.

At least ten counts were recorded for this clonotype. The chain links TRBV28 to TRBJ2-7; 7 bases are a match to TRBD2. Germline lookup yields CDR1 MDHEN and CDR2 SYDVKM. This CDR3 has 11 residues. V was pared by 8 bases and J by 3 bases, with 1 base of the junction left unmatched. The CDR3 sequence: CASRGSYEQYF. DNA of the CDR3: TGTGCCAGCCGCGGGAGCTACGAGCAGTACTTC.

The chain carries TRBV20-1 and TRBJ2-7; TRBD1 might be the D (8 bases). The length of the CDR3 is 18 residues. Germline loops: CDR1 DFQATT, CDR2 SNEGSKA (reference sequence). Trimming cost V 0 bases and J 1 base, with 22 bases left between them. CDR3 region: CSARDIGSTGGESYEQYV. The CDR3 coding sequence is TGCAGTGCTAGAGATATCGGGAGCACAGGGGGGGAATCCTACGAGCAGTACGTC.

This chain uses TRBV2 with TRBJ2-2; 13 positions match TRBD2. The CDR3 has 16 residues. V trimming: 6 bases; J trimming: 2 bases; junction bases outside the gene matches: 3. The V gene's germline CDR1 is SNHLY and CDR2 FYNNEI. The CDR3 loop is CASRKGLAGNTGELFF. DNA of the CDR3: TGTGCCAGCAGAAAGGGACTAGCGGGAAACACCGGGGAGCTGTTTTTT.

CDR3 region: CASSLGGGATEAFF. For the CDR3, the DNA is TGCGCCAGCAGCTTGGGAGGGGGAGCCACTGAAGCTTTCTTT. This rearrangement joins TRBV5-1 to TRBJ1-1; D possibly corresponds to TRBD1 (6 bases). With 0 bases removed from V and 4 bases from J, the gap between germline ends came to 10 bases. The germline V gene has CDR1 SGHRS and CDR2 YFSETQ. The CDR3 is 14 residues long.

The rearrangement joins TRBV28 to TRBJ2-7; perhaps TRBD1 as D (6 bases). This CDR3 is built from 13 residues. Between the trimmed V and J ends, which lost 6 bases and 2 bases, there was a span of 11 bases. The germline V gene has CDR1 MDHEN and CDR2 SYDVKM. As DNA, the CDR3 is TGTGCCAGCAGGCGGACAGTCCCCTACGAGCAGTACTTC. It specifies CASRRTVPYEQYF.

Only a few counts were recorded for this clonotype. The V call is TRBV12-3 or TRBV12-4, the J call TRBJ2-2; D unclear. V shed 1 base and J shed 1 base, with 13 bases lying between them. The CDR3 spans 17 residues. CDR3 bases: TGTGCCAGCAGTTTAGGGCAGACCTATTTGAACACCGGGGAGCTGTTTTTT. It is translated as CASSLGQTYLNTGELFF.

Only a few counts were recorded for this clonotype. The CDR3 region has the DNA TGTGCCAGCTATGCTAGCATGGGGGCTGGAAACACCATATATTTT. The encoded protein is CASYASMGAGNTIYF. J is TRBJ1-3 and V is TRBV6-1; a weak D match, TRBD1 (5 bases). The CDR3 loop spans 15 amino acids. Germline V lookup: CDR1 MNHNS, CDR2 SASEGT. Trimming took 8 bases from V and 2 from J, leaving 16 bases between them.